Listed below are T cell receptor beta chains from one sample, sequenced in a study of STAT5B mutations in CD4+ large granular lymphocyte leukemia. Clones were sequenced by immunoSEQ multiplex PCR, and TCRdb holds only the in-frame ones, with some missing. The sample carries roughly 25,000 clones, about 70% recorded once. The sequenced material came from CD4+ T cells from blood buffy coats. The receptor set was obtained from a human donor in good health. Each CDR3 is given with its conserved first and last residue. Each record gives: D gene, V gene, J gene, clone size, CDR3 protein. The D gene is left open where the match is weak. Clone sizes are given selectively: once, few, many, or a class where the clone is expanded.

D gene: TRBD2; V gene: TRBV27; J gene: TRBJ2-7; clone size: -; CDR3 protein: CASPLKGGGLASYEQYF
D gene: TRBD1; V gene: TRBV5-4; J gene: TRBJ2-7; clone size: once; CDR3 protein: CASSSAPGQVAYEQYF
D gene: -; V gene: TRBV6-5; J gene: TRBJ1-5; clone size: -; CDR3 protein: CASSWDREQPQHF
D gene: TRBD2; V gene: TRBV28; J gene: TRBJ2-5; clone size: -; CDR3 protein: CACTSGGETQYF
D gene: TRBD1; V gene: TRBV28; J gene: TRBJ1-2; clone size: -; CDR3 protein: CASSTPDRDYGYTF
D gene: -; V gene: TRBV7-9; J gene: TRBJ1-1; clone size: -; CDR3 protein: CASSSIQGYTEAFF
D gene: TRBD1; V gene: TRBV7-2; J gene: TRBJ1-6; clone size: -; CDR3 protein: CASSLQGFPPLHF
D gene: TRBD2; V gene: TRBV7-9; J gene: TRBJ2-1; clone size: -; CDR3 protein: CASSLSSGRTTYNEQFF
D gene: TRBD1; V gene: TRBV7-3; J gene: TRBJ1-1; clone size: -; CDR3 protein: CASSQQGANTEAFF
D gene: -; V gene: TRBV18; J gene: TRBJ1-1; clone size: -; CDR3 protein: CASSETQDTEAFF
D gene: -; V gene: TRBV7-8; J gene: TRBJ1-1; clone size: -; CDR3 protein: CASSFGVRSSTEAFF
D gene: -; V gene: TRBV7-9; J gene: TRBJ2-3; clone size: -; CDR3 protein: CAVGQRNTDTQYF
D gene: -; V gene: TRBV4-2; J gene: TRBJ2-3; clone size: few; CDR3 protein: CASSQVHREGTDTQYF
D gene: TRBD2; V gene: TRBV7-6; J gene: TRBJ2-5; clone size: once; CDR3 protein: CASSPRTSATQETQYF
D gene: -; V gene: TRBV7-9; J gene: TRBJ1-1; clone size: few; CDR3 protein: CASSNIMNTEAFF
D gene: -; V gene: TRBV25-1; J gene: TRBJ2-3; clone size: -; CDR3 protein: CASSQGGIPRTDTQYF
D gene: -; V gene: TRBV19; J gene: TRBJ1-2; clone size: -; CDR3 protein: CASSLTGMSYGYTF
D gene: TRBD2; V gene: TRBV9; J gene: TRBJ2-3; clone size: -; CDR3 protein: CASSSMTSGGLIDTQYF
D gene: TRBD1; V gene: TRBV11-3; J gene: TRBJ2-1; clone size: -; CDR3 protein: CASSYGQGGYNEQFF
D gene: -; V gene: TRBV5-4; J gene: TRBJ2-5; clone size: -; CDR3 protein: CASSLGVGETQYF
D gene: -; V gene: TRBV11-2; J gene: TRBJ2-2; clone size: -; CDR3 protein: CASSWNRAGTGELFF
D gene: -; V gene: TRBV9; J gene: TRBJ1-1; clone size: -; CDR3 protein: CASSANNLLNTEAFF
D gene: -; V gene: TRBV7-9; J gene: TRBJ1-6; clone size: -; CDR3 protein: CASSLGRYSYNSPLHF
D gene: -; V gene: TRBV4-1; J gene: TRBJ2-2; clone size: few; CDR3 protein: CASSQDRRQLAGLFF
D gene: TRBD1; V gene: TRBV29-1; J gene: TRBJ1-4; clone size: -; CDR3 protein: CSVVDRGVEKLFF
D gene: -; V gene: TRBV30; J gene: TRBJ2-1; clone size: -; CDR3 protein: CAWSYGMNNEQFF
D gene: TRBD1; V gene: TRBV5-6; J gene: TRBJ2-5; clone size: -; CDR3 protein: CASSLLRQGYLETQYF
D gene: -; V gene: TRBV9; J gene: TRBJ1-3; clone size: few; CDR3 protein: CASSPGSGNTIYF
D gene: TRBD2; V gene: TRBV11-2; J gene: TRBJ2-5; clone size: once; CDR3 protein: CASSSVVGLAGQETQYF
D gene: -; V gene: TRBV5-4; J gene: TRBJ2-5; clone size: -; CDR3 protein: CASRPSEQETQYF
D gene: -; V gene: TRBV11-1; J gene: TRBJ2-1; clone size: -; CDR3 protein: CASSLETVTSLGEQFF
D gene: TRBD2; V gene: TRBV28; J gene: TRBJ2-5; clone size: -; CDR3 protein: CASTLSGDQETQYF
D gene: TRBD2; V gene: TRBV2; J gene: TRBJ2-1; clone size: -; CDR3 protein: CASSESLAGVKQFF
D gene: -; V gene: TRBV7-3; J gene: TRBJ2-3; clone size: once; CDR3 protein: CASSLTNSITSTDTQYF
D gene: TRBD1; V gene: TRBV7-2; J gene: TRBJ2-1; clone size: -; CDR3 protein: CASSAGGRSYNEQFF
D gene: TRBD2; V gene: TRBV9; J gene: TRBJ2-1; clone size: -; CDR3 protein: CASSVLGLAGGYNEQFF
D gene: -; V gene: TRBV18; J gene: TRBJ1-1; clone size: -; CDR3 protein: CASSPSTGNTEAFF
D gene: -; V gene: TRBV29-1; J gene: TRBJ2-7; clone size: -; CDR3 protein: CSAQDGSYEQYF
D gene: -; V gene: TRBV18; J gene: TRBJ1-5; clone size: -; CDR3 protein: CASSPPPGGGQPQHF
D gene: TRBD2; V gene: TRBV4-2; J gene: TRBJ2-7; clone size: -; CDR3 protein: CASSQGLSGSDWAYEQYF
D gene: TRBD1; V gene: TRBV18; J gene: TRBJ1-2; clone size: -; CDR3 protein: CASSARTGAAANYGYTF
D gene: -; V gene: TRBV20-1; J gene: TRBJ1-5; clone size: -; CDR3 protein: CSARSGGQRHF
D gene: TRBD2; V gene: TRBV6-5; J gene: -; clone size: once; CDR3 protein: CASSRQTSGSREQYF
D gene: -; V gene: TRBV9; J gene: TRBJ1-2; clone size: -; CDR3 protein: CASSVDRGPYGYTF
D gene: TRBD2; V gene: TRBV11-2; J gene: TRBJ2-5; clone size: -; CDR3 protein: CASTIAGGQETQYF
D gene: TRBD1; V gene: TRBV15; J gene: TRBJ2-3; clone size: -; CDR3 protein: CATRGQGTDTQYF
D gene: -; V gene: TRBV5-6; J gene: TRBJ2-5; clone size: -; CDR3 protein: CASSLGDALETQYF
D gene: -; V gene: TRBV19; J gene: TRBJ2-1; clone size: -; CDR3 protein: CASSNGGDYNEQFF
D gene: TRBD1; V gene: TRBV2; J gene: TRBJ1-2; clone size: -; CDR3 protein: CASSDWDRGSGYTF
D gene: TRBD1; V gene: TRBV28; J gene: TRBJ1-6; clone size: once; CDR3 protein: CASNQDRVYSPLHF
D gene: TRBD1; V gene: TRBV5-4; J gene: TRBJ2-3; clone size: -; CDR3 protein: CASSLGQGKTDTQYF
D gene: TRBD1; V gene: TRBV7-9; J gene: TRBJ1-4; clone size: once; CDR3 protein: CASSSYQGASNEKLFF